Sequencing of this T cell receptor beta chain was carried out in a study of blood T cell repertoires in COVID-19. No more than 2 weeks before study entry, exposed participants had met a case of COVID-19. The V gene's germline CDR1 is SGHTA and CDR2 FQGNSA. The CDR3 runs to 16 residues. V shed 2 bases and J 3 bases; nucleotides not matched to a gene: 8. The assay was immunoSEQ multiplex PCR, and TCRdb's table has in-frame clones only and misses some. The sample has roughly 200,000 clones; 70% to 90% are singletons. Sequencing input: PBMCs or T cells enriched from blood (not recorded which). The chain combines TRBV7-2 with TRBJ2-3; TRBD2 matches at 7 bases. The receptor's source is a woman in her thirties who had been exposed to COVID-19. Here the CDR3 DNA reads TGTGCCAGCAGCTTACGGACTAGTCCAGGGACAGATACGCAGTATTTT. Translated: CASSLRTSPGTDTQYF.